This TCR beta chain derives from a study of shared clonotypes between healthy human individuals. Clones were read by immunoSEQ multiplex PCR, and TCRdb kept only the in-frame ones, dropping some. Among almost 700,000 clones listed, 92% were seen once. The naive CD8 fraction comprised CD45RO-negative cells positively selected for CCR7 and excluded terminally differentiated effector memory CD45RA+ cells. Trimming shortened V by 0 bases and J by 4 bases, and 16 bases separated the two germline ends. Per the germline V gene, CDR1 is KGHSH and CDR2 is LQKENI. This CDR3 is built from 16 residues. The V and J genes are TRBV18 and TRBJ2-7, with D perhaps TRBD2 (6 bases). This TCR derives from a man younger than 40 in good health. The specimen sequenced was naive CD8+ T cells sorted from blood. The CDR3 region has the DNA TGTGCCAGCTCACCACCGGTCGGGGGTTCCCATTACGAGCAGTACTTC. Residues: CASSPPVGGSHYEQYF.